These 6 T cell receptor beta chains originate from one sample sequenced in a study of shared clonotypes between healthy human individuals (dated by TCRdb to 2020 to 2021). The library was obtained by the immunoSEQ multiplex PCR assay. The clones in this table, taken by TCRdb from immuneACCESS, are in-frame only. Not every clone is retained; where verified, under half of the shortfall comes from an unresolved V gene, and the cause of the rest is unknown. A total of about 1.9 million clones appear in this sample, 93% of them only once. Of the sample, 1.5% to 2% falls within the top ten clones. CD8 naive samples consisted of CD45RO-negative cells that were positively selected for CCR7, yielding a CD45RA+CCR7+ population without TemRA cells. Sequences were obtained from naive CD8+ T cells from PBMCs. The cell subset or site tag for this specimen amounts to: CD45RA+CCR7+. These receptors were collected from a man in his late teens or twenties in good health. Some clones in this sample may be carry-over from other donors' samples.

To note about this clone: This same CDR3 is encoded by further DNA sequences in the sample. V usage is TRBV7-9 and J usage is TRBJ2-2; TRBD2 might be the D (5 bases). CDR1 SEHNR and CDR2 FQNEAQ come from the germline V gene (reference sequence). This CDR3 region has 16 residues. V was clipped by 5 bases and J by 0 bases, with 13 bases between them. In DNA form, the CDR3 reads TGTGCCAGCAGCCCGACGAGCGGCTCGAACACCGGGGAGCTGTTTTTT. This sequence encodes CASSPTSGSNTGELFF.

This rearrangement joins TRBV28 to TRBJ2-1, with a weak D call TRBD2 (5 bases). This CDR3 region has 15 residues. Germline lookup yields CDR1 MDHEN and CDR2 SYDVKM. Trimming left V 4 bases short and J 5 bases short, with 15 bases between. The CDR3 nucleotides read TGTGCCAGCAGTTCCCTCCGGAGGTGGGACAATGAGCAGTTCTTC. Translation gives CASSSLRRWDNEQFF.

CDR3 loop: CASSLVQGYEQFF. In DNA form, the CDR3 reads TGTGCCAGCAGCTTAGTCCAGGGCTATGAGCAGTTCTTC. The V gene is TRBV7-2, the J gene TRBJ2-1, with D maybe TRBD1 (5 bases). This CDR3 is built from 13 residues. The germline CDR1 and CDR2 sequences are SGHTA and FQGNSA. The V gene lost 1 base and the J gene lost 8 bases, with 9 bases spanning the gap.

CDR3 in amino acids: CASSVEAGGSTDTQYF. CDR3 sequence (DNA): TGTGCCAGCAGCGTAGAGGCGGGAGGATCCACAGATACGCAGTATTTT. V usage is TRBV9 and J usage is TRBJ2-3, with 8 bases identical to TRBD2. The CDR3 totals 16 residues. Germline V gives CDR1 SGDLS, CDR2 YYNGEE. Trimming at V came to 0 bases and at J to 2 bases, leaving 5 bases not matched to a gene.

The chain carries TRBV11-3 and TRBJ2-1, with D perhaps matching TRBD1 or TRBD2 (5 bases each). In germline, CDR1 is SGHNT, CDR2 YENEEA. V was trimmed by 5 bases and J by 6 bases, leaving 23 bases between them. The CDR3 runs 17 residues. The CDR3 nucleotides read TGTGCCAGCAGCCCGGGGACGGGGCAGGCAGTTCGCAATGAGCAGTTCTTC. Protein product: CASSPGTGQAVRNEQFF.

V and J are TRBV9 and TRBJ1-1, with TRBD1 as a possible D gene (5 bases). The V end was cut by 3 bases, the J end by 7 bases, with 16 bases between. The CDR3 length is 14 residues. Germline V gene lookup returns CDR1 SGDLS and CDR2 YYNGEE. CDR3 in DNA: TGTGCCAGCAGCGACCGGGACGGCGACCGTGAAGCTTTCTTT. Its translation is CASSDRDGDREAFF.